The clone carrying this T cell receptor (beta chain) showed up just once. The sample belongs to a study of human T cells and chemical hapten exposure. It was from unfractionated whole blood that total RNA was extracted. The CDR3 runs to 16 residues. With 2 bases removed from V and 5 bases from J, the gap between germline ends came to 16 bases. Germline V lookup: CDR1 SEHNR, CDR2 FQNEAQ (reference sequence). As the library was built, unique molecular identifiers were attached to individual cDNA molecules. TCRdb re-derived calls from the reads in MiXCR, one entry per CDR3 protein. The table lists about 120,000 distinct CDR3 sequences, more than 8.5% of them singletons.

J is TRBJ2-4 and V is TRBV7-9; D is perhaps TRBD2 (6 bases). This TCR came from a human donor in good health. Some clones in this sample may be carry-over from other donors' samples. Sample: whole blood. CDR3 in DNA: TGTGCCAGCAGCTTAAACGGGGGAGAGCGCCAAAACATTCAGTACTTC. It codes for CASSLNGGERQNIQYF.